This note documents a single T cell receptor beta chain sequence. Its antigen is unidentified. Normal lung was taken at the farthest possible site, at least 3 cm from tumour. The V gene's germline CDR1 is LNHDA and CDR2 SQIVND (reference sequence). The CDR3 has 14 amino acids. Trimming removed 0 bases at V and 5 bases at J, with 8 bases between. The sample belongs to a study of immune cell composition in non-small cell lung cancer. The protocol was immunoSEQ multiplex PCR, while the TCRdb copy is restricted to in-frame clones and leaves out a portion. The repertoire holds under 4,500 clones, with roughly 82% as singletons. Points from the study as a whole: Tumour TCR-beta clonality showed no significant link to smoking pack-years.

This TCR was sampled from a human donor with non-small cell lung cancer. The sample taken for sequencing was non-adjacent lung tissue. V usage is TRBV19 and J usage is TRBJ2-1; weak D call: TRBD2 (6 bases). For the CDR3, the DNA is TGTGCCAGTAGTATAGATAGCGGACACAATGAGCAGTTCTTC. Its translation: CASSIDSGHNEQFF.